Below, 26 T cell receptor beta chains from the same sample are listed, as sequenced in a study of vaccination effects on CD4 cells after COVID-19. No antigen has been identified for these receptors. Produced via immunoSEQ multiplex PCR; TCRdb's table is partial and in-frame only. The table records tens of thousands of clones, roughly four fifths of them present only once. Peptide-pool stimulation followed by sequencing identified expanded antigen-specific CD4+ clonotypes in the ViraFEST assay. Isolation of CD4+ T cells took place after approximately ten days of culture. Subjects were given two BNT162b2 or mRNA-1273 vaccine doses. The specimen was CD4+ T cells from PBMCs cultured with HCoV-NL63 spike peptides, collected after COVID-19 vaccination. These receptors were taken from a human donor who received a COVID-19 vaccine. Some clones in this sample may be carry-over from other donors' samples.

Only a few counts were recorded for this clone. V gene TRBV7-3 combines with J gene TRBJ2-7; D is unclear. This CDR3 contains 13 residues. Trimming cost V 2 bases and J 5 bases, with 10 bases left between them. Germline V lookup: CDR1 SGHTA, CDR2 FQGTGA. The CDR3 protein is CASSLGIGNEQYV. In nucleotides, the CDR3 is TGTGCCAGCAGCTTAGGGATCGGCAACGAGCAGTACGTC.

V usage is TRBV6-6 and J usage is TRBJ2-3; 7 bases align to TRBD1. Germline loops: CDR1 MNHNY, CDR2 SVGAGI (reference sequence). V lost 0 bases, J lost 6 bases, and 0 bases stayed unmatched. CDR3 length equals 13 residues. CDR3: CASSYSTGDTQYF. In nucleotides, the CDR3 is TGTGCCAGCAGTTACTCGACAGGGGATACGCAGTATTTT.

The CDR3 loop is CAISEKFIANSPLHF. The CDR3 DNA is TGTGCCATCAGTGAGAAGTTTATTGCTAATTCACCCCTCCACTTT. V is TRBV10-3 and J is TRBJ1-6; D not resolved. The CDR3 is made up of 15 amino acids. CDR1 ENHRY and CDR2 SYGVKD come from the germline V gene. Trimming removed 2 bases at V and 6 bases at J, with 11 bases between.

The chain links TRBV18 to TRBJ2-4; TRBD1 is a possible D gene (5 bases). The CDR3 sequence is 15 residues long. The V gene's germline CDR1 is KGHSH and CDR2 LQKENI. Trimming took 0 bases from V and 8 from J, leaving 14 bases between them. The CDR3 is CASSPPGQGQDIQYF. DNA for the CDR3: TGTGCCAGCTCACCACCGGGGCAGGGTCAAGACATTCAGTACTTC. Variable domain in full (rest from reference TRBV18 and TRBJ2-4): NAGVMQNPRHLVRRRGQEARLRCSPMKGHSHVYWYRQLPEEGLKFMVYLQKENIIDESGMPKERFSAEFPKEGPSILRIQQVVRGDSAAYFCASSPPGQGQDIQYFGAGTRLSVL.

The chain recombines TRBV5-5 with TRBJ2-3; D uncertain. The CDR3 runs to 14 residues. Trimming stripped 3 bases from V and 1 base from J, with 9 bases between. Germline V gene sequence: CDR1 SGHKS, CDR2 YYEKEE (reference sequence). Here the CDR3 DNA reads TGTGCCAGCAGCTCCTCTGGGGGCACAGATACGCAGTATTTT. Residues: CASSSSGGTDTQYF.

The rearrangement links TRBV5-1 to TRBJ1-2; 8 bases line up with TRBD1. The CDR3 sequence is 14 residues long. The ends lost 4 bases at V and 5 bases at J; junction bases unmatched: 7. Germline CDR1 and CDR2: SGHRS and YFSETQ. CDR3 nucleotides: TGCGCCAGCAGCCATGGGACAGGAATTTATGGCTACACCTTC. Amino acids: CASSHGTGIYGYTF.

This chain uses TRBV5-8 with TRBJ2-3; 7 bases align to TRBD2. This CDR3 region has 16 residues. Germline CDR1 SGHTS, CDR2 YDEGEE. With V trimmed by 7 bases and J by 3 bases, 14 bases remained unmatched. The CDR3 spells CASPSSWTRKTDTQYF. CDR3 in DNA: TGTGCCAGCCCATCGTCATGGACTAGGAAAACAGATACGCAGTATTTT.

The chain carries TRBV3-1 (or the pseudogene TRBV3-2) and TRBJ1-5; D gene unclear. This CDR3 has 12 residues. The germline gives CDR1 LGHDT, CDR2 YNNKEL (reference sequence). V lost 6 bases and J lost 6, with 9 bases in between. DNA for the CDR3: TGTGCCAGCAGGGTAAAAGTTCAGCCCCAGCATTTT. Its protein is CASRVKVQPQHF.

This chain links TRBV12-3 or TRBV12-4 with TRBJ1-4, with no clear D. The CDR3 sequence is 11 residues long. The V end was cut by 3 bases, the J end by 8 bases, with 4 bases between. The CDR3 coding sequence is TGTGCCAGCAGTTTCGGGGAAAAACTGTTTTTT. This sequence encodes CASSFGEKLFF.

J is TRBJ1-4 and V is TRBV19, with D hard to call. From germline, CDR1 is LNHDA and CDR2 SQIVND (reference sequence). V gave up 7 bases and J gave up 0 bases, with 12 bases separating them. CDR3 size: 15 residues. The chain's CDR3 is CASTRTAATNEKLFF. CDR3 DNA sequence: TGTGCCAGTACAAGGACCGCGGCAACTAATGAAAAACTGTTTTTT.

The rearrangement links TRBV18 to TRBJ2-7; D unclear. Germline V gives CDR1 KGHSH, CDR2 LQKENI. This CDR3 region has 12 residues. The ends were cut back, 6 bases at V and 7 bases at J, with 13 bases in the middle. The CDR3 nucleotides are TGTGCCAGCTCCCCTGGGCGCTCTGAGCAGTACGTC. It codes for CASSPGRSEQYV.

The chain couples TRBV25-1 to TRBJ2-3, with 11 positions matching TRBD2. With 3 bases clipped from V and 5 bases from J, the junction kept 4 bases outside the gene matches. The length of the CDR3 is 15 residues. CDR1 is MGHDK, CDR2 SYGVNS, per germline. CDR3 amino acids: CASSETSGAGDTQYF. The CDR3 region has the DNA TGTGCCAGCAGTGAGACTAGCGGGGCAGGAGATACGCAGTATTTT.

CDR3: CASSPQGISRSSGNTIYF. In nucleotides, the CDR3 is TGTGCCAGCTCACCACAGGGAATTTCCAGGAGCTCTGGAAACACCATATATTTT. This chain links TRBV18 with TRBJ1-3; D is ambiguous. CDR3 length equals 18 residues. The V end lost 1 base, the J end lost 0 bases, and 16 bases lay between the germline ends. Germline CDR1 reads KGHSH; CDR2 reads LQKENI.

The rearrangement uses TRBV30 and TRBJ1-6, with 7 bases that match TRBD1. The CDR3 is 15 amino acids. J gave up 7 bases and V 2 bases, and 8 bases lay outside the gene matches. Germline V gene lookup returns CDR1 GTSNPN and CDR2 SVGIG (reference sequence). The CDR3 sequence is CAWSNWGQHNSPLHF. CDR3 nucleotides: TGTGCCTGGAGTAATTGGGGACAGCACAATTCACCCCTCCACTTT. Based on the CDR3 plus reference TRBV30 and TRBJ1-6, the full variable domain is SQTIHQWPATLVQPVGSPLSLECTVEGTSNPNLYWYRQAAGRGLQLLFYSVGIGQISSEVPQNLSASRPQDRQFILSSKKLLLSDSGFYLCAWSNWGQHNSPLHFGNGTRLTVT.

The rearrangement joins TRBV7-9 to TRBJ2-6; D could derive from TRBD1 or TRBD2 (5 bases each). Germline V gene sequence: CDR1 SEHNR, CDR2 FQNEAQ (reference sequence). This CDR3 comprises 16 residues. V dropped 5 bases and J dropped 0 bases, with 11 bases sitting between them. The CDR3 sequence is CASSPGALSGANVLTF. The CDR3 DNA reads as TGTGCCAGCAGCCCCGGGGCCCTCTCTGGGGCCAACGTCCTGACTTTC.

The V call is TRBV3-1 (or the pseudogene TRBV3-2), the J call TRBJ1-2, with TRBD1 as a possible D gene (5 bases). The CDR3 sequence is 11 residues long. V was cut by 3 bases and J by 12 bases, with 11 bases left in between. CDR1 and CDR2 from the germline V gene are LGHDT and YNNKEL (reference sequence). The CDR3 DNA sequence: TGTGCCAGCAGCCACGACGGGGCAAACACCTTC. Protein sequence: CASSHDGANTF.

This clone was picked up a small number of times. The chain uses TRBV3-1 (or the pseudogene TRBV3-2) and TRBJ1-3; D gene ambiguous. V lost 3 bases and J 4 bases, leaving 16 bases between the germline ends. The length of the CDR3 is 16 residues. CDR1 and CDR2 (germline): LGHDT, YNNKEL (reference sequence). The DNA for the CDR3 is TGTGCCAGCAGCCAGAGGGCCGTTCTGAGAGGAAACACCATATATTTT. Translated, it gives CASSQRAVLRGNTIYF.

The CDR3 DNA is TGTGCCAGCAGCCGGACAGGGAGGGGGGCAGAGACCCAGTACTTC. It encodes CASSRTGRGAETQYF. This sequence joins TRBV9 and TRBJ2-5, with D possibly being TRBD1 (8 bases). Germline-derived CDR1 and CDR2 are SGDLS and YYNGEE. The CDR3 length is 15 residues. V gave up 4 bases and J gave up 4 bases, with 17 bases separating them.

The chain links TRBV3-1 (or the pseudogene TRBV3-2) to TRBJ1-6, with D uncertain. The germline V and J ends were trimmed by 0 bases and 14 bases, with 8 bases remaining between them. The CDR3 sequence is 12 residues long. Germline-derived CDR1 and CDR2 are LGHDT and YNNKEL (reference sequence). Written as DNA, the CDR3 is TGTGCCAGCAGCCAAGATCTGAGATCCCTCCACTTT. Translating it yields CASSQDLRSLHF.

The chain carries TRBV7-3 and TRBJ2-7, with D perhaps TRBD1 or TRBD2 (6 bases each). V was trimmed by 4 bases and J by 3 bases, leaving 16 bases between them. The CDR3 loop spans 15 amino acids. Germline CDR1 and CDR2: SGHTA and FQGTGA. Written as DNA, the CDR3 is TGTGCCAGCAGCTCCCCCGGGGGCCCACTCTACGAGCAGTACGTC. Translation: CASSSPGGPLYEQYV.

In its sample, this clone was seen a few times. This chain joins TRBV30 and TRBJ2-2; 9 nucleotides line up with TRBD2. Germline CDR1 and CDR2: GTSNPN and SVGIG (reference sequence). With 2 bases clipped from V and 3 bases from J, the junction kept 7 bases outside the gene matches. The length of the CDR3 is 16 residues. This CDR3 is CAWSKGASGDTGELFF. DNA for the CDR3: TGTGCCTGGAGTAAGGGGGCTAGCGGGGACACCGGGGAGCTGTTTTTT.

The chain combines TRBV6-5 with TRBJ1-2, with 10 positions matching TRBD1. Trimming at V came to 5 bases and at J to 6 bases, leaving 3 bases not matched to a gene. This CDR3 is 13 amino acids long. Germline-derived CDR1 and CDR2 are MNHEY and SVGAGI. The CDR3 DNA reads as TGTGCCAGCAGTAGACAGGGGGCCGATGGCTACACCTTC. Translation gives CASSRQGADGYTF.

The chain links TRBV2 to TRBJ2-7; D is perhaps TRBD2 (7 bases). Germline V lookup: CDR1 SNHLY, CDR2 FYNNEI. The CDR3 spans 14 residues. Trimming removed 8 bases from V and 2 bases from J, with 16 bases in between. The CDR3 reads CASGGGGAAYEQYV. The DNA of the CDR3 is TGTGCCAGCGGAGGGGGGGGCGCCGCCTACGAGCAGTACGTC.

The genes are TRBV2 and TRBJ1-4; D uncertain. Germline V gene data show CDR1 as SNHLY and CDR2 as FYNNEI. With 7 bases removed from V and 6 bases from J, the gap between germline ends came to 12 bases. The CDR3 loop spans 13 amino acids. CDR3 DNA sequence: TGTGCCAGCAACCCGGAGACACATGAAAAACTGTTTTTT. Translated, it gives CASNPETHEKLFF.

The V call is TRBV19, the J call TRBJ1-5; 7 bases line up with TRBD1. Trimming took 5 bases from V and 4 from J; bases not matched to a gene: 8. The CDR3 length is 15 residues. Germline V gives CDR1 LNHDA, CDR2 SQIVND (reference sequence). CDR3 in amino acids: CASSRLNRGNQPQHF. The DNA of the CDR3 is TGTGCCAGTAGTCGGCTAAACAGGGGTAATCAGCCCCAGCATTTT.

The chain carries TRBV15 and TRBJ1-6, with D possibly TRBD1 on 5 matching bases. V shed 0 bases and J shed 7 bases, with 13 bases lying between them. This CDR3 region has 16 residues. Per germline, CDR1 LNHNV and CDR2 YYDKDF (reference sequence). Here the CDR3 reads CATSRDAGGGNSPLHF. For the CDR3, the DNA is TGTGCCACCAGCAGAGATGCCGGGGGAGGAAATTCACCCCTCCACTTT.